This is a list of T cell receptor beta chains from one sample in a study of blood T cell repertoires in COVID-19. Measured with immunoSEQ multiplex PCR; TCRdb has only the in-frame clones, and not every one. Seen here are 130,000 to 150,000 clones, 81% observed once, and the top ten hold 7.5% to 9.5%. Sequencing was performed on peripheral blood. These receptors came from a human donor with acute or convalescent COVID-19. The donor label of this sample is uncertain. Each CDR3 is given with its conserved first and last residue. The order of the fields is clone size, D gene, V gene, J gene, CDR3 DNA, CDR3 protein. D genes are given only for firm matches. Size is omitted from some rows. Given values are once, few, many or a class for expanded clones.

>.|.|TRBV2|TRBJ2-3
TGTGCCAGCAGTACAGGGAGAACTAGCACAGATACGCAGTATTTT
CASSTGRTSTDTQYF
>.|TRBD1|TRBV30|TRBJ1-2
TGTGCCTGGACCAGGGGGGTTGCCGGGACAGGGTTTGGCTACACCTTC
CAWTRGVAGTGFGYTF
>.|.|TRBV14|TRBJ2-1
TGTGCCAGCAGCCCGGGACTCTCTCGACATGAGCAGTTCTTC
CASSPGLSRHEQFF
>.|TRBD1|TRBV6-5|TRBJ2-3
TGTGCCAGCAGCAACCTACAGGGGCTAGGTACGCAGTATTTT
CASSNLQGLGTQYF
>.|TRBD1|TRBV7-6|TRBJ1-5
TGTGCCAGCAGCTTGGGGGACAGGGGCAATCAGCCCCAGCATTTT
CASSLGDRGNQPQHF
>many|.|TRBV9|TRBJ1-6
TGTGCCAGCAGCGTAAACAGGGAGAATTCACCCCTCCACTTT
CASSVNRENSPLHF
>.|.|TRBV9|TRBJ1-6
TGTGCCAGCTCCCGGTCAGGCTCCTATAATTCACCCCTCCACTTT
CASSRSGSYNSPLHF
>.|TRBD1|TRBV4-1|TRBJ2-2
TGCGCCAGCAGCCCTCCTGGACAGGGGAACACCGGGGAGCTGTTTTTT
CASSPPGQGNTGELFF
>few|TRBD1|TRBV29-1|TRBJ2-4
TGCAGCGTTGCAGGGGGCCTAGCCAAAAACATTCAGTACTTC
CSVAGGLAKNIQYF
>.|.|TRBV14|TRBJ1-2
TGTGCCAGCAGCCAAGGGGGGCCCGGGACCCCCTATGGCTACACCTTC
CASSQGGPGTPYGYTF
>.|.|TRBV27|TRBJ2-5
TGTGCCAGCAGCGAAGTTGGGACATATCAAGAGACCCAGTACTTC
CASSEVGTYQETQYF
>once|TRBD1|TRBV11-2|TRBJ1-1
TGTGCCAGCAGCTTTAACTCAGGGGGCGTCGGCACTGAAGCTTTCTTT
CASSFNSGGVGTEAFF
>few|.|TRBV27|TRBJ1-1
TGTGCCAGCAGTCAAAAGGCGGCGTACACTGAAGCTTTCTTT
CASSQKAAYTEAFF
>.|TRBD2|TRBV24-1|TRBJ2-1
TGTGCCACCAGTGATCCGGTAGCGGGGTACAATGAGCAGTTCTTC
CATSDPVAGYNEQFF
>.|TRBD1|TRBV5-1|TRBJ1-1
TGCGCCAGCAGCGAGACAGGGGACACTGAAGCTTTCTTT
CASSETGDTEAFF
>.|TRBD1|TRBV19|TRBJ1-1
TGTGCCAGTAGTGACCTACGGACAGGGGGCGATGAAGCTTTCTTT
CASSDLRTGGDEAFF
>once|.|TRBV6-5|TRBJ1-4
TGTGCCAGCAGGCCGGGACATTGGAGAGAAAAACTGTTTTTT
CASRPGHWREKLFF
>.|.|TRBV19|TRBJ1-4
TGTGCCAGTAGTATCTTGTCCTTCGGGGAAAAACTGTTTTTT
CASSILSFGEKLFF
>.|.|TRBV27|TRBJ2-7
TGTGCCAGCGCGGACAGCTACGAGCAGTACTTC
CASADSYEQYF
>.|.|TRBV11-2|TRBJ1-2
TGTGCCAGCAGCAAAGACAGGACCTATGGCTACACCTTC
CASSKDRTYGYTF
>.|TRBD1|TRBV27|TRBJ1-2
TGTGCCAGCAGTGGAAGGGGGCGGCCAGCTAACTATGGCTACACCTTC
CASSGRGRPANYGYTF
>.|.|TRBV27|TRBJ1-5
TGTGCCAGCAGTTCGTCTATCCGGGAATTTAATCAGCCCCAGCATTTT
CASSSSIREFNQPQHF
>.|.|TRBV18|TRBJ2-6
TGTGCCAGCTCAAAAAAGGGAGCTAAAATCTCTGGGGCCAACGTCCTGACTTTC
CASSKKGAKISGANVLTF
>.|TRBD1|TRBV6-1|TRBJ1-2
TGTGCCAGCAGTTCAGACAGGGAATCCCACTGTGGCTACACCTTC
CASSSDRESHCGYTF
>.|.|TRBV5-6|TRBJ2-1
TGTGCCAGCAGCCCCTACGGGAGCTCCTACAATGAGCAGTTCTTC
CASSPYGSSYNEQFF
>.|.|TRBV19|TRBJ2-7
TGTGCCAGTAGTTGGGAGGGGGACTCCTACGAGCAGTACTTC
CASSWEGDSYEQYF
>.|.|TRBV7-3|TRBJ2-3
TGTGCCAGCAGCTTAAGGGGACTCGACACAGATACGCAGTATTTT
CASSLRGLDTDTQYF
>once|TRBD2|TRBV6-5|TRBJ2-2
TGTGCCAGCACCCGCGGGGGAAGTTATATCGGGGAGCTGTTTTTT
CASTRGGSYIGELFF
>.|.|TRBV11-2|TRBJ2-4
TGTGCCAGCAGCTTAGGGGCTGTAGCCAAAAACATTCAGTACTTC
CASSLGAVAKNIQYF
>.|.|TRBV19|TRBJ1-2
TGTGCCAGTAGTGCGGGGCCCTATGGCTACACCTTC
CASSAGPYGYTF
>.|.|TRBV29-1|TRBJ2-2
TGCAGCGTTGAAGATCTCGCGAACACCGGGGAGCTGTTTTTT
CSVEDLANTGELFF
>few|TRBD2|TRBV30|TRBJ2-7
TGTGCCTGGACACTAGCGGGGGGGTACGAGCAGTACTTC
CAWTLAGGYEQYF
>.|.|TRBV11-2|TRBJ2-5
TGTGCCAGCGGTGACAGGCAAGAGACCCAGTACTTC
CASGDRQETQYF
>.|TRBD1|TRBV11-2|TRBJ2-7
TGTGCCAGCAGCTTACAGGGGGATGAGCAGTACTTC
CASSLQGDEQYF
>.|TRBD1|TRBV5-1|TRBJ1-2
TGCGCCAGCAGAGGGACAGGGGCCCAAGACACCTTC
CASRGTGAQDTF
>.|.|TRBV6-5|TRBJ1-5
TGTGCCAGCAGACACAGGGCGGGTCAGCCCCAGCATTTT
CASRHRAGQPQHF
>.|TRBD1|TRBV3-1/TRBV3-2|TRBJ2-7
TGTGCCAGCAGCCCCGGGACAGTCGACGAGCAGTACTTC
CASSPGTVDEQYF
>.|.|TRBV6-5|TRBJ2-3
TGTGCCACCTCGGCCGCGGGGATCACAGATACGCAGTATTTT
CATSAAGITDTQYF
>.|.|TRBV4-1|TRBJ1-2
TGCGCCAGCAGCTGGCGGGGGGGGCCCTATGGCTACACCTTC
CASSWRGGPYGYTF
>.|TRBD2|TRBV6-1|TRBJ2-5
TGTGCCAGCAGTGAAGCGGTCGGGGGGGCACAAGAGACCCAGTACTTC
CASSEAVGGAQETQYF
>.|.|TRBV5-1|TRBJ2-6
TGCGCCAGCAGCTTGAGAGGGTCCAACGTCCTGACTTTC
CASSLRGSNVLTF
>.|TRBD1|TRBV11-2|TRBJ1-1
TGTGCCAGCAGCGGACAGGGGACCACTGAAGCTTTCTTT
CASSGQGTTEAFF
>.|.|TRBV5-4|TRBJ1-2
TGTGCCAGCGTTGATTCCACCGGGGCTAACTATGGCTACACCTTC
CASVDSTGANYGYTF
>.|.|TRBV27|TRBJ1-1
TGTGCCAGCAGTTCGGGACTGAAGACTGAAGCTTTCTTT
CASSSGLKTEAFF
>.|TRBD2|TRBV24-1|TRBJ2-1
TGTGCCACCAGTGATTTGAGCGGGGAATACAATGAGCAGTTCTTC
CATSDLSGEYNEQFF
>once|TRBD1|TRBV4-1|TRBJ2-1
TGCGCCAGCAGCCTTACAGGGGACCCCCCGTATGAGCAGTTCTTC
CASSLTGDPPYEQFF
>.|TRBD1|TRBV19|TRBJ1-6
TGTGCCAGTAGTATAGATACAGGGGGCTCCTATAATTCACCCCTCCACTTT
CASSIDTGGSYNSPLHF
>.|TRBD1|TRBV5-1|TRBJ2-2
TGCGCCAGCAGACGGACCGGGACAGGGCCCGGGGAGCTGTTTTTT
CASRRTGTGPGELFF
>.|.|TRBV11-2|TRBJ2-1
TGTGCCAGCAGCTTAGAAAGCGAGGGAGACAATGAGCAGTTCTTC
CASSLESEGDNEQFF
>.|TRBD2|TRBV3-1/TRBV3-2|TRBJ2-1
TGTGCCAGCAGCCGCGGTGGGGCGGGGGGGTACTACAATGAGCAGTTCTTC
CASSRGGAGGYYNEQFF
>once|.|TRBV5-1|TRBJ2-2
TGCGCCAGCAGCGCCCACTCAAACACCGGGGAGCTGTTTTTT
CASSAHSNTGELFF
>.|.|TRBV5-1|TRBJ1-6
TGCGCCAGCAGCTTGAAAGGGGATCCATATAATTCACCCCTCCACTTT
CASSLKGDPYNSPLHF
>.|.|TRBV6-1|TRBJ1-5
TGTGCCAGCAGTGAAGCGGGGGCCAGCAATCAGCCCCAGCATTTT
CASSEAGASNQPQHF
>.|TRBD1|TRBV13|TRBJ2-1
TGTGCCAGCAGCGGACAGGGGAGTAGGGATGAGCAGTTCTTC
CASSGQGSRDEQFF
>once|.|TRBV18|TRBJ2-5
TGTGCCAGCTCACTGGAGGGATCTGAGACCCAGTACTTC
CASSLEGSETQYF
>.|.|TRBV19|TRBJ1-5
TGTGCCAGTAGTGGTTTTAGCCAGCCCCAGCATTTT
CASSGFSQPQHF
>.|.|TRBV6-5|TRBJ1-2
TGTGCCAGCCAGCCGGGGTCCAACTATGGCTACACCTTC
CASQPGSNYGYTF